This record concerns one T cell receptor beta chain sequence. Germline loops: CDR1 MNHNS, CDR2 SASEGT. Trimming removed 6 bases from V and 6 bases from J; junction bases left unmatched: 9. The length of the CDR3 is 14 residues. The sample belongs to a study of T cell changes during pregnancy in multiple sclerosis. Libraries were prepared by immunoSEQ multiplex PCR; TCRdb keeps only in-frame clonotypes and omits some of them. The table includes roughly 70,000 clones, 85% to 95% detected once. The sequencing here drew on peripheral blood, taken before pregnancy. The chain recombines TRBV6-1 with TRBJ1-2, with 8 positions matching TRBD1. This TCR derives from a female donor with multiple sclerosis, enrolled in a pregnancy study. The CDR3 DNA reads TGTGCCAGCAGCGGATGGACAGGGCAAGATGGCTACACCTTC. It codes for CASSGWTGQDGYTF.